This is a list of T cell receptor beta chains from one sample in a study of somatic mutations in cytotoxic T cells in rheumatoid arthritis. Here immunoSEQ multiplex PCR was the method, and the copy in TCRdb shows in-frame clones only, minus some. The sample holds about 20,000 clones; around 84% are singletons and the top ten take 15% to 20%. Sequences were obtained from CD8+ T cells sorted from blood. All receptors come from a woman between 45 and 65 years old in good health. Both conserved end residues are trimmed from each CDR3.

TRBV5-6 ASSPTGQVYWDYGYT
TRBV14 ASSPRAGPSYNEQF
TRBV9 ASSRDGSFNEQF
TRBV5-5 ASSLGMGRGQEAF
TRBV7-2 ASSPNGVPNYGYT
TRBV7-2 ASSLATSGGVTDTQY
TRBV27 ASSLRGFQQETQY
TRBV7-6 ASSYTVTDTQY
TRBV4-3 ASSQDGSTEAF
TRBV11-2 ASSLAAGGRETQY
TRBV9 ASSVGLVDTGELF
TRBV6-1 ASSEDAGHVSPLH
TRBV5-6 ASSLPWERGPSEQF
TRBV7-2 ASSSGLAGVTGELF
TRBV7-8 ASSLAPRLASGYT
TRBV13 ASSIRGTGGYEQY
TRBV5-6 ASSLGQGELNEKLF
TRBV27 ASSWAGANSPLH
TRBV27 ASSYGYGYGYT